A selection of T cell receptor beta chains follows, all from one sample in a study of identical twins. In TCRdb, the 5' RACE reads were re-called with MiXCR into one record per CDR3 protein. The sample yields hundreds of thousands of distinct CDR3 sequences, around 8.3% seen once. The sample was also reused in another study, on yellow fever vaccine responses in identical twins.

Sequences were obtained from PBMCs. The receptor set was obtained from a woman aged 18-29 years in good health. Both conserved end residues are part of each CDR3. The D gene is left open where the match is weak. Size values are once, few and many counts, or a class for expanded clones, and some rows have none.

v_call,cdr3_length,j_call,d_call,clone_size,cdr3_aa,cdr3_nt
TRBV28,12,TRBJ2-7,NA,few,CASSLWWNEQYF,TGTGCCAGCAGTCTATGGTGGAACGAGCAGTACTTC
TRBV2,17,TRBJ2-7,TRBD2,NA,CASSRLAENPGPYEQYF,TGTGCCAGCAGTAGACTAGCGGAAAACCCAGGGCCCTACGAGCAGTACTTC
TRBV5-1,17,TRBJ2-6,NA,NA,CASSLKGLGSGANVLTF,TGCGCCAGCAGCTTAAAGGGACTTGGCTCTGGGGCCAACGTCCTGACTTTC
TRBV6-2/TRBV6-3,14,TRBJ2-7,NA,few,CASSAVETSYEQYF,TGTGCCAGCAGTGCAGTAGAGACCTCCTACGAGCAGTACTTC
TRBV10-3,14,TRBJ2-2,NA,few,CAIRRDLNTGELFF,TGTGCCATCAGAAGGGACCTTAACACCGGGGAGCTGTTTTTT
TRBV15,15,TRBJ1-4,TRBD1,NA,CATSKAGQLHEKLFF,TGTGCCACCAGCAAGGCGGGACAGCTACATGAAAAACTGTTTTTT
TRBV7-2,16,TRBJ1-1,NA,few,CASSLAPTGWDTEAFF,TGTGCCAGCAGCTTAGCTCCCACAGGGTGGGACACTGAAGCTTTCTTT
TRBV29-1,13,TRBJ2-6,NA,NA,CSVRLTGANVLTF,TGCAGCGTGCGGCTAACCGGGGCCAACGTCCTGACTTTC
TRBV5-1,16,TRBJ2-1,NA,many,CASSFGREISYNEQFF,TGCGCCAGCAGCTTTGGACGGGAGATTTCCTACAATGAGCAGTTCTTC
TRBV7-9,16,TRBJ2-2,TRBD1,many,CASSLDQGARTGELFF,TGTGCCAGCAGCTTAGACCAGGGGGCGCGCACCGGGGAGCTGTTTTTT
TRBV10-3,17,TRBJ2-7,NA,NA,CAISDRVAGTDSYEQYF,TGTGCCATCAGTGATCGGGTTGCCGGGACTGACTCCTACGAGCAGTACTTC
TRBV12-3/TRBV12-4,11,TRBJ2-1,NA,many,CASSFGYEQFF,TGTGCCAGCAGTTTTGGGTATGAGCAGTTCTTC
TRBV7-2,13,TRBJ1-2,NA,many,CASSLDSNYGYTF,TGTGCCAGCAGCTTAGACAGTAACTATGGCTACACCTTC
TRBV19,16,TRBJ2-7,NA,few,CASSTPETRGSYEQYF,TGTGCCAGTAGTACACCCGAGACTAGAGGGTCCTACGAGCAGTACTTC
TRBV10-3,11,TRBJ2-1,NA,few,CAIRRSDEQFF,TGTGCCATCAGGCGTTCGGATGAGCAGTTCTTC
TRBV4-2,16,TRBJ2-1,TRBD1,few,CASSQGRGTGNNEQFF,TGTGCCAGCAGCCAAGGAAGGGGGACAGGTAATAATGAGCAGTTCTTC
TRBV24-1,12,TRBJ1-5,NA,many,CATGGVNQPQHF,TGTGCCACCGGAGGAGTCAATCAGCCCCAGCATTTT
TRBV28,15,TRBJ2-1,NA,few,CASSSKWGSFYEQFF,TGTGCCAGCAGCTCAAAGTGGGGCAGTTTCTATGAGCAGTTCTTC
TRBV5-6,16,TRBJ2-7,NA,few,CASSPLPGRLGFEQYF,TGTGCCAGCAGCCCCCTCCCCGGACGCCTGGGATTCGAGCAGTACTTC
TRBV5-1,16,TRBJ2-1,NA,many,CASSLFGESSYNEQFF,TGCGCCAGCAGCTTGTTTGGGGAAAGCTCCTACAATGAGCAGTTCTTC
TRBV10-3,14,TRBJ2-7,TRBD2,many,CAINPGLAAFEQYF,TGTGCCATCAATCCGGGACTAGCGGCTTTTGAGCAGTACTTC
TRBV9,15,TRBJ2-4,TRBD1,many,CASSPMTGSKNIQYF,TGTGCCAGCAGCCCGATGACAGGGTCCAAAAACATTCAGTACTTC
TRBV25-1,15,TRBJ2-6,NA,few,CASSDSGSGANVLTF,TGTGCCAGCAGTGACTCAGGTTCTGGGGCCAACGTCCTGACTTTC
TRBV20-1,14,TRBJ2-1,NA,NA,CSARWQVVGDEQFF,TGCAGTGCTAGATGGCAGGTTGTCGGCGATGAGCAGTTCTTC
TRBV25-1,16,TRBJ2-7,TRBD1,NA,CASSEFGQGGFFEQYF,TGTGCCAGCAGTGAATTTGGACAAGGGGGCTTTTTCGAGCAGTACTTC
TRBV2,15,TRBJ2-7,NA,few,CASSDNRVASYEQYF,TGTGCCAGCAGTGATAACAGGGTGGCGTCCTACGAGCAGTACTTC
TRBV5-1,16,TRBJ2-7,TRBD1,many,CASSLEGQTLTYEQYF,TGCGCCAGCAGCTTGGAGGGACAGACTTTAACCTACGAGCAGTACTTC
TRBV19,16,TRBJ1-1,NA,NA,CASSLSFRDRYTEAFF,TGTGCCAGTAGTCTTAGCTTCCGGGACCGTTACACTGAAGCTTTCTTT
TRBV20-1,11,TRBJ1-2,TRBD1,NA,CSAWDRQGYTF,TGCAGTGCCTGGGACAGGCAGGGCTACACCTTC
TRBV9,15,TRBJ2-1,TRBD2,NA,CASSGSGGTFNEQFF,TGTGCCAGCAGCGGTAGCGGGGGTACTTTTAATGAGCAGTTCTTC
TRBV2,14,TRBJ1-2,NA,NA,CASSEDGGPYGYTF,TGTGCCAGCAGTGAAGACGGAGGTCCTTATGGCTACACCTTC
TRBV10-3,14,TRBJ2-7,TRBD2,NA,CAISGLAGVGEQYF,TGTGCCATCAGCGGACTAGCGGGGGTCGGCGAGCAGTACTTC
TRBV30,12,TRBJ2-2,NA,once,CAWSWDTGELFF,TGTGCCTGGAGTTGGGACACCGGGGAGCTGTTTTTT
TRBV5-4,18,TRBJ2-5,TRBD2,NA,CASSGSGTSSDRGETQYF,TGTGCCAGCAGCGGATCCGGGACTAGTTCCGACCGGGGAGAGACCCAGTACTTC
TRBV20-1,16,TRBJ2-1,NA,once,CSARVRSSSSYNEQFF,TGCAGTGCTAGAGTTAGGTCTAGCAGCTCCTACAATGAGCAGTTCTTC
TRBV11-1,17,TRBJ2-1,TRBD2,NA,CNSSPGSSGRGNNEQFF,TGTAACAGCAGCCCGGGGTCTAGCGGGAGGGGAAACAATGAGCAGTTCTTC
TRBV7-9,17,TRBJ2-5,NA,NA,CASSLGWSETNQETQYF,TGTGCCAGCAGCTTAGGTTGGTCAGAGACGAACCAAGAGACCCAGTACTTC
TRBV12-3/TRBV12-4,15,TRBJ2-5,TRBD1,many,CASREGQGAWETQYF,TGTGCCAGCAGGGAAGGACAGGGGGCATGGGAGACCCAGTACTTC
TRBV29-1,12,TRBJ1-1,NA,NA,CSVQGMVTEAFF,TGCAGCGTGCAGGGTATGGTGACTGAAGCTTTCTTT
TRBV7-9,16,TRBJ1-1,TRBD1,NA,CASSTDRLTMNTEAFF,TGTGCCAGCAGCACGGACAGGTTGACTATGAACACTGAAGCTTTCTTT
TRBV6-6,13,TRBJ1-3,NA,many,CAAGASSGNTIYF,TGTGCCGCCGGGGCTTCCTCTGGAAACACCATATATTTT
TRBV29-1,15,TRBJ1-2,NA,few,CSVEDLDEPGGGYTF,TGCAGCGTTGAAGATCTTGACGAGCCCGGGGGAGGCTACACCTTC
TRBV7-3,16,TRBJ2-3,NA,many,CASSLGPSGSTDTQYF,TGTGCCAGCAGCTTAGGGCCTTCCGGCTCCACAGATACGCAGTATTTT
TRBV20-1,14,TRBJ1-1,TRBD1,few,CSARRGELNTEAFF,TGCAGTGCCCGCAGGGGGGAGCTGAACACTGAAGCTTTCTTT
TRBV5-1,15,TRBJ2-1,TRBD2,NA,CASSSGDASYNEQFF,TGCGCCAGCAGCAGCGGGGACGCATCCTACAATGAGCAGTTCTTC
TRBV28,15,TRBJ2-7,NA,NA,CASSRSGTTAHEQYF,TGTGCCAGCAGTCGCTCCGGGACAACTGCCCACGAGCAGTACTTC
TRBV29-1,12,TRBJ2-5,NA,few,CSVEAGSETQYF,TGCAGCGTTGAGGCAGGGTCAGAGACCCAGTACTTC
TRBV12-3/TRBV12-4,16,TRBJ1-3,NA,many,CASSLRVRTAGNTIYF,TGTGCCAGCAGCCTCAGGGTTCGTACTGCTGGAAACACCATATATTTT
TRBV5-6,14,TRBJ2-7,NA,few,CASSGWDFPHEQYF,TGTGCCAGCAGCGGCTGGGACTTCCCCCACGAGCAGTACTTC
TRBV5-1,17,TRBJ2-6,NA,NA,CASSPPSGVSGANVLTF,TGCGCCAGCAGCCCCCCCTCAGGGGTCTCTGGGGCCAACGTCCTGACTTTC
TRBV7-8,16,TRBJ2-7,NA,many,CASSSGLRIDLDEQYF,TGTGCCAGCAGTTCGGGACTCCGGATTGATTTGGACGAGCAGTACTTC
TRBV7-9,15,TRBJ1-1,NA,NA,CASTGFGIRHTEAFF,TGTGCCAGCACAGGCTTCGGTATTAGGCACACTGAAGCTTTCTTT
TRBV7-9,15,TRBJ1-1,TRBD1,many,CASSPGTGGETEAFF,TGTGCCAGCAGCCCCGGGACAGGGGGGGAAACTGAAGCTTTCTTT
TRBV4-3,17,TRBJ2-3,NA,many,CASSQDHSPGMIDTQYF,TGCGCCAGCAGCCAAGATCATAGCCCGGGTATGATCGATACGCAGTATTTT
TRBV5-6,15,TRBJ2-3,NA,many,CASSFVSRGADTQYF,TGTGCCAGCAGCTTTGTCTCCCGGGGGGCCGATACGCAGTATTTT
TRBV4-2,12,TRBJ2-4,NA,few,CASSQDTEIQYF,TGTGCCAGCAGCCAAGATACGGAGATTCAGTACTTC
TRBV28,16,TRBJ2-2,NA,NA,CASSHRQGLGTGELFF,TGTGCCAGCAGTCACCGACAGGGACTAGGCACCGGGGAGCTGTTTTTT